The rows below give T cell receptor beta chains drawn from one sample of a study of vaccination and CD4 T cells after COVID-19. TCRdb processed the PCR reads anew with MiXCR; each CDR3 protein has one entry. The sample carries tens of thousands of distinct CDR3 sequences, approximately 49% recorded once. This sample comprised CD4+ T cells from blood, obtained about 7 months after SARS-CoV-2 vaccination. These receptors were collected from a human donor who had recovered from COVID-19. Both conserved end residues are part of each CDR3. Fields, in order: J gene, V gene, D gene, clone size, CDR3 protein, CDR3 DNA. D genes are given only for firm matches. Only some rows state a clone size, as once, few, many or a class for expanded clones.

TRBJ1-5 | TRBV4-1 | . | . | CASSQDGGRQPQHF | TGCGCCAGCAGCCAAGATGGGGGGCGACAGCCCCAGCATTTT
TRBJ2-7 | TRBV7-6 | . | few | CASSLVGGHSYEQYF | TGTGCCAGCAGCTTAGTGGGGGGCCACTCCTACGAGCAGTACTTC
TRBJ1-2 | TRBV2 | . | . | CASSDDRNYGYTF | TGTGCCAGCAGTGATGACAGGAACTATGGCTACACCTTC
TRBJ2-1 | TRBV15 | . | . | CATRLTSSYNEQFF | TGTGCCACCAGGTTGACGTCCTCCTACAATGAGCAGTTCTTC
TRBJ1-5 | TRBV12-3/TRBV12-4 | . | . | CASSLGLNQPQHF | TGTGCCAGCAGTTTAGGACTCAATCAGCCCCAGCATTTT
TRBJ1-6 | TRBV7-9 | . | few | CASSLSRSAYNSPLHF | TGTGCCAGCAGCTTATCTCGGAGCGCCTATAATTCACCCCTCCACTTT
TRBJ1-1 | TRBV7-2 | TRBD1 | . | CASSATGLNTEAFF | TGTGCCAGCAGCGCGACAGGGCTGAACACTGAAGCTTTCTTT
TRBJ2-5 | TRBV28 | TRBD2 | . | CASTLAGDRQETQYF | TGTGCCAGCACCCTAGCGGGAGATAGGCAGGAGACCCAGTACTTC
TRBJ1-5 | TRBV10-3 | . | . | CAISESGGNQPQHF | TGTGCCATCAGTGAGTCAGGGGGCAATCAGCCCCAGCATTTT
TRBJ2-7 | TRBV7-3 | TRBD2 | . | CASSPWTSGGEQYF | TGTGCCAGCAGCCCCTGGACTAGCGGCGGCGAGCAGTACTTC
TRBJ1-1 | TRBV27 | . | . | CASSFYGDGTEAFF | TGTGCCAGCAGTTTTTATGGTGACGGTACTGAAGCTTTCTTT
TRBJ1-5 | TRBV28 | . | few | CASSLMGPPYQPQHF | TGTGCCAGCAGTTTAATGGGCCCCCCGTACCAGCCCCAGCATTTT
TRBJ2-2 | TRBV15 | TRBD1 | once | CATSRDKGQGANTGELFF | TGTGCCACCAGCAGAGATAAGGGACAGGGGGCGAACACCGGGGAGCTGTTTTTT
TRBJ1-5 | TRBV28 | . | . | CASSLDQPQHF | TGTGCCAGCAGCCTTGATCAGCCCCAGCATTTT
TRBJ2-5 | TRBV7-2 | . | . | CASSGYSGQETQYF | TGTGCCAGCAGCGGATACAGCGGGCAAGAGACCCAGTACTTC
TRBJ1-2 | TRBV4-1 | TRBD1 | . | CASSATRGRIYGYTF | TGCGCCAGCAGTGCAACCAGGGGGCGTATCTATGGCTACACCTTC
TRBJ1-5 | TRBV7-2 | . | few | CASSYSEHQPQHF | TGTGCCAGCAGCTATTCGGAGCATCAGCCCCAGCATTTT
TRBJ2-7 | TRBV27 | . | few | CASSLFPPPSIQGTYYEQYF | TGTGCCAGCAGTCTATTTCCACCACCCAGCATACAGGGAACCTACTACGAGCAGTACTTC
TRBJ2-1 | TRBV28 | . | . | CASSSPDRGRGGWPYNEQFF | TGTGCCAGCAGTTCTCCTGACCGGGGTCGAGGCGGGTGGCCCTACAATGAGCAGTTCTTC
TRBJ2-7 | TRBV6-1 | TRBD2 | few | CASSDRSGRGGEQYF | TGTGCCAGCAGTGACCGGAGCGGGAGGGGCGGGGAGCAGTACTTC
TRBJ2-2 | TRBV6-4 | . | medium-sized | CASSDSDTGELFF | TGTGCCAGCAGTGACTCCGACACCGGGGAGCTGTTTTTT
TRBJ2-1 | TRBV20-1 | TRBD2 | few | CSAPRAGSSYNEQFF | TGCAGTGCTCCCAGAGCGGGGAGCTCCTACAATGAGCAGTTCTTC
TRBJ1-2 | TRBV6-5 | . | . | CASSYSGASNYGYTF | TGTGCCAGCAGTTATTCAGGGGCTTCTAACTATGGCTACACCTTC
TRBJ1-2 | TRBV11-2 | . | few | CASSPANYGYTF | TGTGCCAGCAGCCCGGCAAACTATGGCTACACCTTC
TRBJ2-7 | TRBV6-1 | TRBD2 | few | CASRGTSGYEQYF | TGTGCCAGCAGAGGGACTAGCGGGTACGAGCAGTACTTC
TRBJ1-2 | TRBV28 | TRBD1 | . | CASSFRDRPNYGYTF | TGTGCCAGCAGTTTTAGGGACAGACCTAACTATGGCTACACCTTC
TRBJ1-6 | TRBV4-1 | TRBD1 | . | CASSLTTGEGVSPLHF | TGCGCCAGCAGCCTAACGACAGGGGAAGGAGTTTCACCCCTCCACTTT
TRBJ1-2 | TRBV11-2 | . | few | CASSSPRHRYGYTF | TGTGCCAGCAGCTCCCCCCGACACCGCTATGGCTACACCTTC
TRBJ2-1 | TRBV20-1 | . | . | CSASMALPNNEQFF | TGCAGTGCCAGTATGGCCCTACCGAACAATGAGCAGTTCTTC
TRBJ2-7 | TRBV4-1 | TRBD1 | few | CASSLDSDRDTSYEQYF | TGCGCCAGCAGCCTCGACTCGGACAGGGACACGTCATACGAGCAGTACTTC
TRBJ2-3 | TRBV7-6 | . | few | CASSLGTARRTDTQYF | TGTGCCAGCAGCTTAGGGACAGCGCGGCGCACAGATACGCAGTATTTT
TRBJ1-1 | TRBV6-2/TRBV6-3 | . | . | CASSQNTGAFF | TGTGCCAGCAGTCAGAACACTGGAGCTTTCTTT
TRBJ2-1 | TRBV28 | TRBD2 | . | CASPPRLAGVGSQGHDTVNEQFF | TGTGCCAGCCCCCCGAGGCTAGCGGGAGTTGGTTCACAGGGTCACGATACGGTCAATGAGCAGTTCTTC
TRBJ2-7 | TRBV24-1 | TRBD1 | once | CATSDSGGYSYEQYF | TGTGCCACCAGTGATTCAGGGGGATATTCCTACGAGCAGTACTTC
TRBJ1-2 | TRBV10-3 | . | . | CAAAEFYYNRYGYTF | TGTGCCGCTGCCGAGTTCTACTACAACCGCTATGGCTACACCTTC
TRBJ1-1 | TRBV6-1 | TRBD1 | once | CASSSGGTALGAFF | TGTGCCAGCAGCAGTGGCGGGACAGCCCTTGGAGCTTTCTTT
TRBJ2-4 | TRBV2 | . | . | CASSIQNIQYF | TGTGCCAGCAGCATACAGAACATTCAGTACTTC
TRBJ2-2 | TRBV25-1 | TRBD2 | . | CASSESGRDTGELFF | TGTGCCAGCAGTGAAAGCGGGAGGGACACCGGGGAGCTGTTTTTT
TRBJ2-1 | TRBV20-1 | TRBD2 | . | CSARAPRASGSDEQFF | TGCAGTGCTAGAGCCCCCAGGGCTAGCGGGAGTGATGAGCAGTTCTTC
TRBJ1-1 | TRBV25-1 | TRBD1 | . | CASSLWTGRTEAFF | TGTGCCAGCAGTCTTTGGACAGGGCGGACTGAAGCTTTCTTT
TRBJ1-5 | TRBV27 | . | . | CASSLFNQPQHF | TGTGCCAGCAGTTTGTTTAATCAGCCCCAGCATTTT
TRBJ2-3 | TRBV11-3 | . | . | CASSTGRTDTQYF | TGTGCCAGCAGCACTGGGAGGACAGATACGCAGTATTTT
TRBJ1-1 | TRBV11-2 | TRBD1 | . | CASSLSGGFEAFF | TGTGCCAGCAGCTTATCAGGGGGCTTTGAAGCTTTCTTT
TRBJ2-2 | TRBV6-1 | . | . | CASRGRLGELFF | TGTGCCAGCAGAGGTCGATTGGGGGAGCTGTTTTTT
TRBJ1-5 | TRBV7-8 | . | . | CASSLETRVGGQPQHF | TGTGCCAGCAGCTTAGAGACGAGGGTAGGAGGTCAGCCCCAGCATTTT
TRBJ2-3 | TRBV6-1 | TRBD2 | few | CASPGTSVISTDTQYF | TGTGCCAGTCCCGGGACTAGCGTAATTAGCACAGATACGCAGTATTTT
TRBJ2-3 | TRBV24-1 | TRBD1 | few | CATSDSRDRGRVDTQYF | TGTGCCACCAGTGATTCCCGGGACAGGGGCCGTGTAGATACGCAGTATTTT
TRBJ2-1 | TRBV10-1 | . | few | CARSPPRLGEQFF | TGCGCCAGATCCCCTCCCCGACTAGGCGAGCAGTTCTTC
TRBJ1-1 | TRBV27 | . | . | CASSLLPGNTEAFF | TGTGCCAGCAGTTTACTTCCGGGGAACACTGAAGCTTTCTTT
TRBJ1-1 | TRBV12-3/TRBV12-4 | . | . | CASSFSGGQTEAFF | TGTGCCAGCAGTTTTAGTGGAGGGCAGACTGAAGCTTTCTTT